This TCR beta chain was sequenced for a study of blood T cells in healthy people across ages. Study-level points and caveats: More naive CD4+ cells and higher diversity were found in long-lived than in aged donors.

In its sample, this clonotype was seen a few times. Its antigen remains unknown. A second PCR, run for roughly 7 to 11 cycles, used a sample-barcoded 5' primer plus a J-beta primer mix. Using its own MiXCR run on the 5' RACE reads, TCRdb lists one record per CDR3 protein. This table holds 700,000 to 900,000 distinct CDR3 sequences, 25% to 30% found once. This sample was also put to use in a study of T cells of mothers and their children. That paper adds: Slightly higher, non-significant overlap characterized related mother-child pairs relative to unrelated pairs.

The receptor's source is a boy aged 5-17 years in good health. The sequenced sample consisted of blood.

The CDR3 reads CATSSSGSTEAFF. CDR3 coding DNA: TGTGCCACCAGCAGTTCGGGGAGCACTGAAGCTTTCTTT. This rearrangement joins TRBV15 to TRBJ1-1; D is uncertain. The CDR3 contains 13 residues. V was cut by 3 bases and J by 4 bases, with 9 bases left in between. CDR1 and CDR2 (germline): LNHNV, YYDKDF (reference sequence).